A single T cell receptor (beta chain) is shown here with its context. These data come from a study of blood T cells in healthy people across ages. PCR was performed a second time for 7 to 11 cycles using a sample-barcoded 5' primer and a J-beta primer mix. TCRdb reprocessed the 5' RACE reads via MiXCR and lists one record per CDR3 protein. Of hundreds of thousands of distinct CDR3 sequences in the sample, 35% to 50% were seen once. Source material: blood. This clonotype originated in a man at least 80 years old in good health.

The CDR3 sequence: CASSPAGPTHEQYF. The CDR3 DNA reads TGTGCCAGCAGCCCCGCAGGCCCCACCCACGAGCAGTACTTC. The gene calls are TRBV7-9 and TRBJ2-7; the D is unclear. From germline, CDR1 is SEHNR and CDR2 FQNEAQ (reference sequence). The length of the CDR3 is 14 residues. V was pared by 5 bases and J by 5 bases, with 16 bases between.